This TCR beta chain derives from a study of blood T cell repertoires in COVID-19. Study at large: From T cells, B-cell-depleted T cells, or PBMCs came the material, which was cDNA or gDNA.

The assay was immunoSEQ multiplex PCR, and TCRdb's table has in-frame clones only and misses some. This sample has approximately 140,000 clones, with about 84% found just once. Trimming removed 5 bases from V and 2 bases from J, with 16 bases in between. Germline CDR1 reads SEHNR; CDR2 reads FQNEAQ (reference sequence). The CDR3 extends over 16 amino acids. Source material: peripheral blood. The sequence came from a man aged 60 to 75 with active or convalescent COVID-19. V is TRBV7-9 and J is TRBJ1-5, with a weak D call TRBD1 (5 bases). The DNA of the CDR3 is TGTGCCAGCAGCCCCCAGGGCGGTGGAGGCAATCAGCCCCAGCATTTT. Amino acids: CASSPQGGGGNQPQHF.